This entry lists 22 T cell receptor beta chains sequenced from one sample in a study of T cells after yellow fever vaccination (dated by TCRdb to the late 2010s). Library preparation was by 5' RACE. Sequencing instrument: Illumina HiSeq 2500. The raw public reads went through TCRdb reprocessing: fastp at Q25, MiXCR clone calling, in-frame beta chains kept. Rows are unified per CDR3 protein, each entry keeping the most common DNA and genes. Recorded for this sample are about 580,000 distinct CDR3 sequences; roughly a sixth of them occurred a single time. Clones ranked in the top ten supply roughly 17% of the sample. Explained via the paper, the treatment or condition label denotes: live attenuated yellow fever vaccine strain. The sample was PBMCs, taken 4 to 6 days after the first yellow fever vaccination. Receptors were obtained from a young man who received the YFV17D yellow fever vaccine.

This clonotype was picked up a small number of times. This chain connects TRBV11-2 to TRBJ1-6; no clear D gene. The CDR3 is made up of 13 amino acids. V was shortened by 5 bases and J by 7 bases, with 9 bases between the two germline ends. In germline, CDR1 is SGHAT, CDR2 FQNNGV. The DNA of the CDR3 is TGTGCCAGCAGCCAGCATGACAATTCACCCCTCCACTTT. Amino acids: CASSQHDNSPLHF.

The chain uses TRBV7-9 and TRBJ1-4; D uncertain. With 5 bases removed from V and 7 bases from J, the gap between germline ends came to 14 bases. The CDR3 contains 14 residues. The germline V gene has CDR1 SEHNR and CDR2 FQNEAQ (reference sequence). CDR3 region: CASSHPVSGEKLFF. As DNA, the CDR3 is TGTGCCAGCAGCCACCCCGTGAGTGGTGAAAAACTGTTTTTT.

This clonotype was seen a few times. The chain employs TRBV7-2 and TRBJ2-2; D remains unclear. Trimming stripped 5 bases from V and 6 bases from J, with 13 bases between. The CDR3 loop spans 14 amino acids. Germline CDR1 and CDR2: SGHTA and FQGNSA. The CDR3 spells CASSPSGNAGELFF. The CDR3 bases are TGTGCCAGCAGCCCCTCGGGCAACGCCGGGGAGCTGTTTTTT. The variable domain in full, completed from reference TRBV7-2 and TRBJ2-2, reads GAGVSQSPSNKVTEKGKDVELRCDPISGHTALYWYRQSLGQGLEFLIYFQGNSAPDKSGLPSDRFSAERTGGSVSTLTIQRTQQEDSAVYLCASSPSGNAGELFFGEGSRLTVL.

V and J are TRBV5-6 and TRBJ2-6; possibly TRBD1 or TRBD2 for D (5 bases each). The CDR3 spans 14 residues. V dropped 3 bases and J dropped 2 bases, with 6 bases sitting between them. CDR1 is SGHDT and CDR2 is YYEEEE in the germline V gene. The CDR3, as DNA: TGTGCCAGCAGCTGGGACGCTGGGGCCAACGTCCTGACTTTC. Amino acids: CASSWDAGANVLTF.

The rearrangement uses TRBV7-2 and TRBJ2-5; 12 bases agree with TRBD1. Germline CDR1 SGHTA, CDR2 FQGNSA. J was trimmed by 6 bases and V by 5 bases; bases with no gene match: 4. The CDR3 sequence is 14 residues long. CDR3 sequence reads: CASSAGQGAKTQYF. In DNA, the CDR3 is TGTGCCAGCAGCGCGGGACAGGGGGCGAAGACCCAGTACTTC.

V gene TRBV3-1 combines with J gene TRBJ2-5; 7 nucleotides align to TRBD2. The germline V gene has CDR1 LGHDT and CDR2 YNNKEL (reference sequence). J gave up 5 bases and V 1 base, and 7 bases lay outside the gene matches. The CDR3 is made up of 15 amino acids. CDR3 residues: CASSQAGTTGETQYF. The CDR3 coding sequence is TGTGCCAGCAGCCAAGCGGGGACTACTGGGGAGACCCAGTACTTC.

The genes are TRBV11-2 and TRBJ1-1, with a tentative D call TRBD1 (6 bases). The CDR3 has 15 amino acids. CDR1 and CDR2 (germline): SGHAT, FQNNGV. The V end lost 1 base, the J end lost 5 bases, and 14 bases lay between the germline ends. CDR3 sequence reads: CASSLVVGRGTEAFF. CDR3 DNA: TGTGCCAGCAGCTTAGTCGTAGGAAGGGGGACTGAAGCTTTCTTT.

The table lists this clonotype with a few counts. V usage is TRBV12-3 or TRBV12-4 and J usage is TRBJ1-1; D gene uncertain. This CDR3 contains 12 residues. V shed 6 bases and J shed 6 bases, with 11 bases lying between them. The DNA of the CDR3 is TGTGCCAGCAGCATCCTCAACGCTGAAGCTTTCTTT. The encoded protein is CASSILNAEAFF.

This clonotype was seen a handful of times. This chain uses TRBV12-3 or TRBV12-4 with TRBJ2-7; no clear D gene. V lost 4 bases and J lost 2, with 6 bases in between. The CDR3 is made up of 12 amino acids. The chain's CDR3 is CASSYGPYEQYF. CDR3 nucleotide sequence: TGTGCCAGCAGTTACGGACCCTACGAGCAGTACTTC.

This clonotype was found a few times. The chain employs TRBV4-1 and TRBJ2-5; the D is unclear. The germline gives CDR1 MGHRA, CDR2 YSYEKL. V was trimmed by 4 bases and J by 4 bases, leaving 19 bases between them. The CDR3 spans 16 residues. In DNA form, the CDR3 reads TGCGCCAGCAGCCTTCGTAGGGCAGGAGTAACAGAGACCCAGTACTTC. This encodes CASSLRRAGVTETQYF.

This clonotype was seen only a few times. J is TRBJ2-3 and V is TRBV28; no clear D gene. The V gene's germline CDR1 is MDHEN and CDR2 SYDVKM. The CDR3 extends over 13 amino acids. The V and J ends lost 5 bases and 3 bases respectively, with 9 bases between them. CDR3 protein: CASSTLQTDTQYF. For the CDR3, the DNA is TGTGCCAGCAGTACCTTACAAACAGATACGCAGTATTTT.

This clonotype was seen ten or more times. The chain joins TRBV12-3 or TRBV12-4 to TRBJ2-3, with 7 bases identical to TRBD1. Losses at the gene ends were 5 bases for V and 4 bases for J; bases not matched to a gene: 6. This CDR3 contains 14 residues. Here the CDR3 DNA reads TGTGCCAGCAGTCGACAGGGAGTTCCAGATACGCAGTATTTT. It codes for CASSRQGVPDTQYF.

CDR3 sequence reads: CASSPGTSGGSEQYF. In DNA, the CDR3 is TGTGCCAGCTCACCCGGGACTAGCGGGGGATCCGAGCAGTACTTC. This chain uses TRBV18 with TRBJ2-7; 14 bases match TRBD2. Germline CDR1 reads KGHSH; CDR2 reads LQKENI. Unmatched junction bases numbered 4, after V lost 3 bases and J lost 6 bases. The CDR3 runs 15 residues.

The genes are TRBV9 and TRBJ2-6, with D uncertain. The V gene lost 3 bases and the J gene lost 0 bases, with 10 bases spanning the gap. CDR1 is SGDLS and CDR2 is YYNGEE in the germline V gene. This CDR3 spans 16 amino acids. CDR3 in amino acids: CASSAPRASGANVLTF. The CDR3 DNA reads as TGTGCCAGCAGCGCTCCCCGGGCCTCTGGGGCCAACGTCCTGACTTTC.

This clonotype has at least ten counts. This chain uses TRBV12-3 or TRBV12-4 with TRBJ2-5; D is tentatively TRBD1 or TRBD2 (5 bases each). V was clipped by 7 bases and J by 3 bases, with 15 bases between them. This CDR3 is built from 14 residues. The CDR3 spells CASMSQLGEETQYF. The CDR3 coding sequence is TGTGCCAGCATGAGCCAACTGGGGGAAGAGACCCAGTACTTC.

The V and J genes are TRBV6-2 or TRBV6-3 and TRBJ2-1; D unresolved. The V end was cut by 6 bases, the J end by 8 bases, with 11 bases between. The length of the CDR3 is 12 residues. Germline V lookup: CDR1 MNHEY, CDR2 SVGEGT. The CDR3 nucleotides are TGTGCCAGCAGGCCAGCGCGCCATGAGCAGTTCTTC. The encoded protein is CASRPARHEQFF.

CDR3 protein: CSAEPGAGGAHNEQFF. The CDR3 DNA sequence: TGCAGTGCTGAGCCCGGCGCGGGGGGGGCCCACAATGAGCAGTTCTTC. The chain recombines TRBV20-1 with TRBJ2-1; 9 positions match TRBD2. The junction had 13 bases not matched to a gene; V was cut back by 5 bases and J by 5 bases. The CDR3 extends over 16 amino acids. Looked up from germline, CDR1 is DFQATT and CDR2 is SNEGSKA (reference sequence).

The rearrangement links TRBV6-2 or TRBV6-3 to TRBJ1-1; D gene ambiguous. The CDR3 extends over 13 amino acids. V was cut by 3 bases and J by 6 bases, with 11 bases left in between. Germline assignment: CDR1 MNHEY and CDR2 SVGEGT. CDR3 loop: CASSYWVSAEAFF. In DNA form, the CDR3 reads TGTGCCAGCAGTTATTGGGTGAGCGCTGAAGCTTTCTTT.

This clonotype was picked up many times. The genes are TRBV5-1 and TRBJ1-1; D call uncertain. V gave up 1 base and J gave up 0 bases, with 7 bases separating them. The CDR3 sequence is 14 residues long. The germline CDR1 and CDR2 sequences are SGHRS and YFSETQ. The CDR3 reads CASSLSGMNTEAFF. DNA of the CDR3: TGCGCCAGCAGCTTGAGCGGAATGAACACTGAAGCTTTCTTT.

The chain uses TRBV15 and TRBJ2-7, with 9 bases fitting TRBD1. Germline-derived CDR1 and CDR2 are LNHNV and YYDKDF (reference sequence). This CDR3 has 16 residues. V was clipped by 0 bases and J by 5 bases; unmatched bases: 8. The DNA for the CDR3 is TGTGCCACCAGCAGAGATCTCCCGGACAGGGGCAACGAGCAGTACTTC. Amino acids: CATSRDLPDRGNEQYF.

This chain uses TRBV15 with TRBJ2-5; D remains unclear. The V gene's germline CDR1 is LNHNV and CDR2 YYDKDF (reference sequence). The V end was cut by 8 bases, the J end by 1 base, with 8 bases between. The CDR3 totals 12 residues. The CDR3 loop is CATRGIQETQYF. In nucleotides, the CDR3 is TGTGCCACCCGAGGCATCCAAGAGACCCAGTACTTC.

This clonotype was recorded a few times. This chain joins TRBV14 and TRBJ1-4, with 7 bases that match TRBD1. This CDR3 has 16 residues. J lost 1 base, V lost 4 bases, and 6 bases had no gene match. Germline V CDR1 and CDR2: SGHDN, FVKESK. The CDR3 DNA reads TGTGCCAGCAGCCCCAGGGGGGTCGGAACTAATGAAAAACTGTTTTTT. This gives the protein CASSPRGVGTNEKLFF.